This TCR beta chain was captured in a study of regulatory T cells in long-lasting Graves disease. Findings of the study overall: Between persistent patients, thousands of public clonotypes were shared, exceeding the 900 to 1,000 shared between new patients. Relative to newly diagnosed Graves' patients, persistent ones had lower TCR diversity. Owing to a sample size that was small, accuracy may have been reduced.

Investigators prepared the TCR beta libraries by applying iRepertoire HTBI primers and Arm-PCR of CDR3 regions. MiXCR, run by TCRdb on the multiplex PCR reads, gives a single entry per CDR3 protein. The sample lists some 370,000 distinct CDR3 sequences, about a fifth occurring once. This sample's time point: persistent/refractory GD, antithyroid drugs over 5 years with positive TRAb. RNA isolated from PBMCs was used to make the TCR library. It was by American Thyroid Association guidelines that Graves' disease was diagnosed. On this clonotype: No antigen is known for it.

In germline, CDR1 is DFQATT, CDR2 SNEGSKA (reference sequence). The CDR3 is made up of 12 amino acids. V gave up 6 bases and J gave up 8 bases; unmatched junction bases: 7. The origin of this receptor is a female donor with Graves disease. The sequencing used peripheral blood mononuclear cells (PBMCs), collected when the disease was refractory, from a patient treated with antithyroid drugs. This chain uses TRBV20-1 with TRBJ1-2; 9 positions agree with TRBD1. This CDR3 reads CSAWTGVSGYTF. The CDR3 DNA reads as TGCAGTGCCTGGACAGGGGTGAGCGGCTACACCTTC.